This T cell receptor beta chain emerged from a study of regulatory T cells in long-lasting Graves disease. Findings and caveats of the study: With some 2,700 shared public clonotypes, persistent patients exceeded new patients, who shared about a thousand.

Regarding time point: newly diagnosed GD, antithyroid drugs for less than 3 months. The TCR library was prepared using RNA isolated from PBMCs. This clonotype was picked up a small number of times. Its target is unknown. To make TCR beta libraries, researchers used iRepertoire HTBI primers and Arm-PCR of CDR3 regions. One entry per CDR3 protein results from TCRdb running MiXCR on the multiplex PCR reads. The sample shows hundreds of thousands of distinct CDR3 sequences, over 15% of them seen only once. Germline V gives CDR1 ENHRY, CDR2 SYGVKD. This CDR3 comprises 15 residues. V was trimmed by 0 bases and J by 0 bases, leaving 6 bases between them. These data are also associated with another study on T cells in Graves' hyperthyroidism and ophthalmopathy. Per that study: With the HTBI primer set, the TCR CDR3 went through a first round of RT-PCR.

V and J are TRBV10-3 and TRBJ1-5; D is possibly TRBD1 (5 bases). The material was peripheral blood mononuclear cells (PBMCs), obtained at new diagnosis, from a patient treated with antithyroid drugs. This receptor was obtained from a man aged 35-49 years with Graves disease. The CDR3: CAISESGVSNQPQHF. CDR3 sequence (DNA): TGTGCCATCAGTGAGTCGGGGGTTAGCAATCAGCCCCAGCATTTT.